Included here is one TCR beta chain sequence, with context. Its antigen is still unknown. Base quality data are lacking; no much larger clone is found one base away. As encoded in the germline V gene, CDR1 is MDHEN while CDR2 is SYDVKM. From cysteine to phenylalanine, the CDR3 is 15 amino acids long. Only the CDR3 DNA stays, 45 bases, in frame from base 1. V is cut back by 8 bases and J by 2 bases, with 7 bases in the junction unmatched. The data belong to a study of T cell repertoires in cytomegalovirus infection (dated 2019 in TCRdb). As for the study more broadly: Donor HLA type was relevant to the analysis, as public TCR beta signatures indicated carriage of CMV infection together with the matching HLA type.

What the authors observed across the whole study: Carriers of CMV infection plus the relevant HLA type were discriminated by the cumulative frequency of public TCR beta family members in the study cohort and in an independent roughly 340-donor cohort. The ex vivo response was dominated by HLA-C-restricted CMV-specific TCR beta clonotypes, which also provided the single most frequent clonotype in two of eight donors.

Sequencing relied on an Illumina HiSeq 1500. TCRdb's own reprocessing of the public reads used fastp at Q25 and MiXCR and kept productive beta chains. Rows are combined by CDR3 protein, so each entry shows the most common genes and DNA. This sample has around 450,000 distinct CDR3 sequences in its table, and approximately 31% of those were observed once. Clones ranked in the top ten supply roughly 13% of the sample. Sequencing input: PBMCs. The V and J genes are TRBV28 and TRBJ2-1, and 9 bases in between align with TRBD2. The sequence derives from a human donor in good health (CMV status not recorded). Some clones in this sample may be carry-over from other donors' samples. The DNA reads TGTGCCAGCCTTGTAGCGGGGGCCCCCTACAATGAGCAGTTCTTC. Its product reads: CASLVAGAPYNEQFF.